This TCR beta chain is drawn from a study of CD8 T cells in Susac syndrome. The patients who served as multiple sclerosis controls were treatment-naive and had stable or active relapsing-remitting disease that fulfilled the revised McDonald criteria. A remark on this clonotype: Mismatch with germline at one junction end may stem from a read error.

The CDR3 covers 14 residues. The germline V gene encodes CDR1 ENHRY and CDR2 SYGVKD. It was with random hexamers that roughly 0.45 to 1 ug RNA was reverse transcribed. The amplification used immunoSEQ multiplex PCR on TCR beta CDR3; it spanned 54 Vbeta and 13 Jbeta. Each CDR3 protein is one row after TCRdb ran MiXCR on the immunoSEQ multiplex PCR reads. The sample has 150,000 to 200,000 distinct CDR3 sequences, roughly 96% seen once. The chain is built from TRBV10-3 and TRBJ1-1; D uncertain. The sequenced sample was CD4+ T cells from PBMCs. The sequence was obtained from a human donor with multiple sclerosis. CDR3 DNA sequence: TGTGCCAGCAGTTACTCGACTGTAGGCACTGAAGCTTTCTTT. Amino acid sequence: CASSYSTVGTEAFF.